Below, 23 T cell receptor beta chains from the same sample are listed, as sequenced in a study of blood T cell repertoires in COVID-19. Method: immunoSEQ multiplex PCR; TCRdb's copy keeps in-frame clones and lacks some. The data contain 150,000 to 200,000 clones, 88% of them singletons. Sequenced material: peripheral blood. The receptors derive from a human donor in a cohort sampled during active COVID-19.

The chain has TRBV20-1 and TRBJ1-1; a weak D match, TRBD1 (5 bases). The CDR3 loop spans 11 amino acids. Germline V lookup: CDR1 DFQATT, CDR2 SNEGSKA (reference sequence). V dropped 1 base and J dropped 10 bases, with 10 bases sitting between them. CDR3 protein: CSARGSGGAFF. CDR3 bases: TGCAGTGCTAGAGGATCGGGGGGAGCTTTCTTT.

The V call is TRBV27, the J call TRBJ2-7; TRBD1 agrees at 10 bases. The CDR3 contains 16 residues. The germline V gene encodes CDR1 MNHEY and CDR2 SMNVEV (reference sequence). Losses at the gene ends were 3 bases for V and 5 bases for J; bases not matched to a gene: 10. CDR3 sequence reads: CASSFYYPGTGDEQYF. The CDR3 nucleotides are TGTGCCAGCAGTTTTTATTACCCTGGGACAGGGGACGAGCAGTACTTC.

This rearrangement joins TRBV5-1 to TRBJ2-3; 8 positions match TRBD1. J lost 4 bases, V lost 0 bases, and 4 bases had no gene match. Germline CDR1 reads SGHRS; CDR2 reads YFSETQ. This CDR3 has 15 residues. CDR3 protein: CASSLEGRGPDTQYF. CDR3 nucleotides: TGCGCCAGCAGCTTGGAGGGCAGGGGGCCAGATACGCAGTATTTT.

In this sample, this clone turned up once. The chain has TRBV6-2 or TRBV6-3 and TRBJ2-2, with 8 bases identical to TRBD1. Germline CDR1 is MNHEY and CDR2 is SVGEGT. V shed 6 bases, J shed 4 bases, and the junction held 4 bases outside the gene matches. The CDR3 consists of 14 residues. The CDR3 DNA reads as TGTGCCAGCAGCAGGGGGCTTGTCACCGGGGAGCTGTTTTTT. The encoded protein is CASSRGLVTGELFF.

Notes on this clone: A much larger clone is a single base away; this may be a read error. The genes are TRBV9 and TRBJ2-2; D ambiguous. This CDR3 is 14 amino acids long. In germline, CDR1 is SGDLS, CDR2 YYNGEE. V lost 2 bases, J lost 0 bases, and 5 bases lay in between. CDR3 in DNA: TGTGCCAGCAGCGTGACTCCGAACACCGGGGAGCTGTTTTTT. It specifies CASSVTPNTGELFF.

The chain is built from TRBV7-9 and TRBJ1-3; 12 nucleotides agree with TRBD1. Trimming at V came to 4 bases and at J to 0 bases, leaving 7 bases not matched to a gene. Germline lookup yields CDR1 SEHNR and CDR2 FQNEAQ (reference sequence). The CDR3 spans 18 residues. CDR3 residues: CASSSGGGQGASGNTIYF. CDR3 bases: TGTGCCAGCAGCTCCGGGGGGGGACAGGGGGCCTCTGGAAACACCATATATTTT.

The chain joins TRBV9 to TRBJ1-5; TRBD1 aligns across 7 bases. With 2 bases clipped from V and 2 bases from J, the junction kept 1 base outside the gene matches. Germline loops: CDR1 SGDLS, CDR2 YYNGEE. This CDR3 has 14 residues. The DNA of the CDR3 is TGTGCCAGCAGCGTTACAGGGGGCAATCAGCCCCAGCATTTT. It translates to CASSVTGGNQPQHF.

About this clone: An end of the junction differs from the germline gene, which may be a read error. This chain links TRBV2 with TRBJ1-3; D is perhaps TRBD1 (6 bases). Germline CDR1 SNHLY, CDR2 FYNNEI. The CDR3 contains 14 residues. CDR3 DNA: TGTGCCAGCACCCGGGACATGGTGGCCCCAAGGGAAATTTTT. Protein: CASTRDMVAPREIF.

This clone was detected only a few times. The chain carries TRBV19 and TRBJ1-2, with D perhaps matching TRBD1 (6 bases). V dropped 4 bases and J dropped 5 bases, with 14 bases sitting between them. The CDR3 is 14 amino acids. CDR1 is LNHDA and CDR2 is SQIVND in the germline V gene (reference sequence). CDR3 nucleotide sequence: TGTGCCAGTAGTACCCCCCAGGGGTTTTATGGCTACACCTTC. Translating gives CASSTPQGFYGYTF.

The rearrangement joins TRBV18 to TRBJ1-1; D perhaps matches TRBD1 (6 bases). Trimming stripped 1 base from V and 4 bases from J, with 10 bases between. Germline CDR1 reads KGHSH; CDR2 reads LQKENI. The CDR3 loop spans 14 amino acids. The CDR3, as DNA: TGTGCCAGCTCACCACAGGGGGGGACCACTGAAGCTTTCTTT. Protein product: CASSPQGGTTEAFF.

This clone showed up just once. The chain couples TRBV6-2 or TRBV6-3 to TRBJ1-1; D possibly corresponds to TRBD1 (6 bases). CDR1 and CDR2 from the germline V gene are MNHEY and SVGEGT. The germline V and J ends were trimmed by 4 bases and 1 base, with 10 bases remaining between them. This CDR3 spans 14 amino acids. CDR3 bases: TGTGCCAGCAGTTTGGGGGGGCCGAACACTGAAGCTTTCTTT. This sequence encodes CASSLGGPNTEAFF.

V is TRBV5-6 and J is TRBJ1-1; 8 positions agree with TRBD1. Germline-derived CDR1 and CDR2 are SGHDT and YYEEEE. V trimming: 0 bases; J trimming: 8 bases; junction bases outside the gene matches: 0. The CDR3 is made up of 12 amino acids. CDR3 DNA: TGTGCCAGCAGCTTGGACAGGGGGGAAGCTTTCTTT. Its protein is CASSLDRGEAFF.

This rearrangement joins TRBV4-1 to TRBJ1-1, with 7 nucleotides matching TRBD1. V lost 3 bases, J lost 3 bases, and 7 bases stayed unmatched. CDR1 is MGHRA and CDR2 is YSYEKL in the germline V gene. The CDR3 is 15 amino acids. The CDR3 nucleotides read TGCGCCAGCAGCCAGAGGGACAGCCTCGACACTGAAGCTTTCTTT. Translation: CASSQRDSLDTEAFF.

The V call is TRBV7-2, the J call TRBJ1-1; D is unclear. Trimming removed 0 bases at V and 0 bases at J, with 5 bases between. Germline CDR1 SGHTA, CDR2 FQGNSA. The CDR3 extends over 14 amino acids. The CDR3 DNA reads as TGTGCCAGCAGCTTAGCACAGCTGAACACTGAAGCTTTCTTT. Amino acids: CASSLAQLNTEAFF.

J is TRBJ2-7 and V is TRBV6-6; D is unclear. Trimming removed 3 bases at V and 3 bases at J, with 3 bases between. The CDR3 runs 11 residues. Germline loops: CDR1 MNHNY, CDR2 SVGAGI (reference sequence). CDR3 bases: TGTGCCAGCAGTTATCACTACGAGCAGTACTTC. Residues: CASSYHYEQYF.

The chain links TRBV7-2 to TRBJ1-2; perhaps TRBD1 as D (6 bases). Germline assignment: CDR1 SGHTA and CDR2 FQGNSA. CDR3 length: 13 amino acids. V was cut by 2 bases and J by 8 bases, with 12 bases left in between. CDR3 sequence: CASSLTGQRGYTF. The CDR3 DNA reads TGTGCCAGCAGCTTAACAGGGCAACGCGGCTACACCTTC.

This chain connects TRBV9 to TRBJ2-6, with a weak D call TRBD1 (6 bases). V was trimmed by 0 bases and J by 4 bases, leaving 8 bases between them. The germline gives CDR1 SGDLS, CDR2 YYNGEE. The CDR3 runs to 15 residues. In nucleotides, the CDR3 is TGTGCCAGCAGCGTAGGGGGGCCAGGGGCCAACGTCCTGACTTTC. Translated, it gives CASSVGGPGANVLTF.

The V and J genes are TRBV4-1 and TRBJ2-3, with TRBD2 matching 16 bases. The CDR3 is 16 residues long. Looked up from germline, CDR1 is MGHRA and CDR2 is YSYEKL. With 4 bases clipped from V and 4 bases from J, the junction kept 2 bases outside the gene matches. As DNA, the CDR3 is TGCGCCAGCAGCCGGGGACTAGCGGGAGGGCCAGATACGCAGTATTTT. This encodes CASSRGLAGGPDTQYF.

J is TRBJ2-1 and V is TRBV4-1; 9 bases are a match to TRBD2. CDR3 size: 16 residues. The germline CDR1 and CDR2 sequences are MGHRA and YSYEKL. V trimming: 1 base; J trimming: 2 bases; junction bases outside the gene matches: 3. CDR3 residues: CASSQARGRAYNEQFF. The CDR3 nucleotides read TGCGCCAGCAGCCAAGCTCGCGGGAGGGCCTACAATGAGCAGTTCTTC.

In this sample, this clone turned up a few times. The chain combines TRBV29-1 with TRBJ2-7; maybe TRBD2 (6 bases). The CDR3 has 13 residues. V was clipped by 1 base and J by 6 bases, with 13 bases between them. Germline V gene sequence: CDR1 SQVTM, CDR2 ANQGSEA. CDR3 bases: TGCAGCGTTGAAGGTCTCTCCGGGAGCGAGCAGTACTTC. Its translation: CSVEGLSGSEQYF.

The V gene is TRBV18, the J gene TRBJ2-1; TRBD2 agrees at 11 bases. Germline V gene lookup returns CDR1 KGHSH and CDR2 LQKENI. The J segment lost 7 bases and the V segment lost 6 bases, leaving 8 bases of the junction unmatched. CDR3 length equals 15 residues. As DNA, the CDR3 is TGTGCCAGCTCCCTTAGCGGGGGGGCCGGAAATGAGCAGTTCTTC. This sequence encodes CASSLSGGAGNEQFF.

The chain couples TRBV9 to TRBJ2-5, with 11 bases identical to TRBD2. Unmatched junction bases numbered 3, after V lost 0 bases and J lost 5 bases. There are 15 residues in the CDR3. From germline, CDR1 is SGDLS and CDR2 YYNGEE. The CDR3 region has the DNA TGTGCCAGCAGCGTAGGACTAGCGGGATTGGAGACCCAGTACTTC. Protein sequence: CASSVGLAGLETQYF.

J is TRBJ2-2 and V is TRBV27; D perhaps matches TRBD1 (6 bases). Germline loops: CDR1 MNHEY, CDR2 SMNVEV (reference sequence). The CDR3 runs 15 residues. Trimming took 6 bases from V and 1 from J, leaving 12 bases between them. The CDR3 nucleotides are TGTGCCAGCAGATTTGGGGGCCGGAACACCGGGGAGCTGTTTTTT. It is translated as CASRFGGRNTGELFF.